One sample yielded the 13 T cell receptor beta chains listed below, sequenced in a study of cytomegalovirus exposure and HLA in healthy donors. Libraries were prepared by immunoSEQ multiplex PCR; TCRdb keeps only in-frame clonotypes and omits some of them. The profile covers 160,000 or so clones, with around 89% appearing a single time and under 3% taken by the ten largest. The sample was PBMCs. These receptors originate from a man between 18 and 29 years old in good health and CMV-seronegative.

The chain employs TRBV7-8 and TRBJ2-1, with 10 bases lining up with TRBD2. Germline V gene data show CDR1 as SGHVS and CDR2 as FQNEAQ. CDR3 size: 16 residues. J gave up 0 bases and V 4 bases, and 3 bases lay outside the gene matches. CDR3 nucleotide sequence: TGTGCCAGCAGCTGGGGGACTAGCGACTCCTACAATGAGCAGTTCTTC. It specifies CASSWGTSDSYNEQFF.

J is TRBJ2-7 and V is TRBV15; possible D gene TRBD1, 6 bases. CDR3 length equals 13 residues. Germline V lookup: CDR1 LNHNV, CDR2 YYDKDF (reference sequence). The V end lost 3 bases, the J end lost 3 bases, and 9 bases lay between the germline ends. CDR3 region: CATSSGTSYEQYF. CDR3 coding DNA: TGTGCCACCAGCAGTGGGACAAGCTACGAGCAGTACTTC.

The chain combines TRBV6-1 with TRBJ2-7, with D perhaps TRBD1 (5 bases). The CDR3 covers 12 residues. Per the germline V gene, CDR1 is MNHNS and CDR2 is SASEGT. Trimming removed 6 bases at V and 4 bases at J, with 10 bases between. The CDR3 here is CASRGPSYEQYV. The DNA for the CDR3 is TGTGCCAGCAGGGGGCCGAGTTACGAGCAGTACGTC.

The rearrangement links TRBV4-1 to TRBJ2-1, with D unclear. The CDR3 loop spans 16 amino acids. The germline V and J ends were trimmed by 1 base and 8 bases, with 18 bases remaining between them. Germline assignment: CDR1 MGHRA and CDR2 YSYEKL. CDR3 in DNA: TGCGCCAGCAGCCAAGGTGGTGACTCCAGAACCTATGAGCAGTTCTTC. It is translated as CASSQGGDSRTYEQFF.

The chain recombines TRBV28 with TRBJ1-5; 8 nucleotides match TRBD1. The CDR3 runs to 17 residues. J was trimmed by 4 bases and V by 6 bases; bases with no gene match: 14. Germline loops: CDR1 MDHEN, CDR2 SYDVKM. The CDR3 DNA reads TGTGCCAGCAGCATTCAACGCGGACAGGGATGGAATCAGCCCCAGCATTTT. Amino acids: CASSIQRGQGWNQPQHF. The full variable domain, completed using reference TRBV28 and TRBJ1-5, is DVKVTQSSRYLVKRTGEKVFLECVQDMDHENMFWYRQDPGLGLRLIYFSYDVKMKEKGDIPEGYSVSREKKERFSLILESASTNQTSMYLCASSIQRGQGWNQPQHFGDGTRLSIL.

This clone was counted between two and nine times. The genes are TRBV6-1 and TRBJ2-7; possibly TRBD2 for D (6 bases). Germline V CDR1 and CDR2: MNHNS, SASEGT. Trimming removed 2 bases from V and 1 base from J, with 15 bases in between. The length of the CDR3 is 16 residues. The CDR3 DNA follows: TGTGCCAGCAGTGAACTAGGAGGGACGGAGTCCTACGAGCAGTACTTC. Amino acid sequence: CASSELGGTESYEQYF.

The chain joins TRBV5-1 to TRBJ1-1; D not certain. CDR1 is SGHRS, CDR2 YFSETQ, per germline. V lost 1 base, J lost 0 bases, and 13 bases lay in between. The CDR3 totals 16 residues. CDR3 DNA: TGCGCCAGCAGCTTGTTGTCTTCCCGGGTGAACACTGAAGCTTTCTTT. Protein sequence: CASSLLSSRVNTEAFF.

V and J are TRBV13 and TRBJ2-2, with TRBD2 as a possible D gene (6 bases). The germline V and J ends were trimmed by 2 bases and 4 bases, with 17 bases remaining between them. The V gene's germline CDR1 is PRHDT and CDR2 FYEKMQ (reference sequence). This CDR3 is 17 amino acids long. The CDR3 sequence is CASSLRRRGGVTGELFF. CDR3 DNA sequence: TGTGCCAGCAGCTTACGTAGGAGGGGAGGTGTCACCGGGGAGCTGTTTTTT.

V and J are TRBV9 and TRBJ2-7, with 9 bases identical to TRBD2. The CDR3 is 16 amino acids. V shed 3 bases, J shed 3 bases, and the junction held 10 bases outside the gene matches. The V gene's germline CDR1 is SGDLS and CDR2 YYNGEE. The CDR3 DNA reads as TGTGCCAGCAGCGAGTCAGCGGGAGGTTTTCACTACGAGCAGTACTTC. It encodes CASSESAGGFHYEQYF.

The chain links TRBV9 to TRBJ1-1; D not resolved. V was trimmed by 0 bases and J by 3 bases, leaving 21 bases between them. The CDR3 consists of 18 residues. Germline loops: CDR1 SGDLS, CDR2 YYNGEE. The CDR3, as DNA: TGTGCCAGCAGCGTAGGTCGGTCAGTGCGTATAGAGGACACTGAAGCTTTCTTT. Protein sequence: CASSVGRSVRIEDTEAFF.

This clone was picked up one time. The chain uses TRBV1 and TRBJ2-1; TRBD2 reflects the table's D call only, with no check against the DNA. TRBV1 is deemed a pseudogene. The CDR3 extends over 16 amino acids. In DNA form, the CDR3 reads TGCACCAGCAGCCACTCAGCGGGAGGGAGTATCGATGAGCAGTTCTTC. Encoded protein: CTSSHSAGGSIDEQFF.

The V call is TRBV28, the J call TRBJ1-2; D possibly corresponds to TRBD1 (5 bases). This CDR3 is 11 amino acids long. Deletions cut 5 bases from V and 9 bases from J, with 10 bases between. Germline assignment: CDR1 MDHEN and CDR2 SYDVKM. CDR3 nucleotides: TGTGCCAGCAGTACCGACAGCAGCTACACCTTC. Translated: CASSTDSSYTF.

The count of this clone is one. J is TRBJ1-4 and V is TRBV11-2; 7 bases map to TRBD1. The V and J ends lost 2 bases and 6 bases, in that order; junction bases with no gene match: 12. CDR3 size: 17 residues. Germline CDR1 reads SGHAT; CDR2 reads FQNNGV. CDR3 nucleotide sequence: TGTGCCAGCAGCTTACGAGACAGGGAAAGGAGGGATGAAAAACTGTTTTTT. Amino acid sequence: CASSLRDRERRDEKLFF.